Listed here is a single T cell receptor beta chain. Its target is not known. The data originate from a study of shared clonotypes between healthy human individuals. The wider study: The cohort had a couple of women and a few men, ages 18 to 49. Broader study findings: Around 5.3% of naive CD4 clonotypes were shared across a few donors. How much donors shared clonotypes was expected to be affected by sequencing depth.

Selected positively for CCR7 and CD45RO-negative, naive CD8 cells excluded terminally differentiated effector memory CD45RA+ cells. Assay used: immunoSEQ multiplex PCR; TCRdb lists only in-frame clones, some missing. The sample has nearly 2 million clones, over 85% seen once; the top ten hold around 1%. Germline V CDR1 and CDR2: PRHDT, FYEKMQ (reference sequence). The CDR3 consists of 17 residues. Germline trimming cut 0 bases from V and 6 bases from J; bases unmatched to any gene: 10. The chain is built from TRBV13 and TRBJ2-7, with 11 bases that match TRBD2. The sample taken for sequencing was naive CD8+ T cells sorted from blood. The TCR was taken from a man aged 18 to 29 in good health. CDR3 DNA: TGTGCCAGCAGCTTAGGCCTGGGGGGGCTAGCGGGAGGCGAGCAGTACTTC. This codes for CASSLGLGGLAGGEQYF.